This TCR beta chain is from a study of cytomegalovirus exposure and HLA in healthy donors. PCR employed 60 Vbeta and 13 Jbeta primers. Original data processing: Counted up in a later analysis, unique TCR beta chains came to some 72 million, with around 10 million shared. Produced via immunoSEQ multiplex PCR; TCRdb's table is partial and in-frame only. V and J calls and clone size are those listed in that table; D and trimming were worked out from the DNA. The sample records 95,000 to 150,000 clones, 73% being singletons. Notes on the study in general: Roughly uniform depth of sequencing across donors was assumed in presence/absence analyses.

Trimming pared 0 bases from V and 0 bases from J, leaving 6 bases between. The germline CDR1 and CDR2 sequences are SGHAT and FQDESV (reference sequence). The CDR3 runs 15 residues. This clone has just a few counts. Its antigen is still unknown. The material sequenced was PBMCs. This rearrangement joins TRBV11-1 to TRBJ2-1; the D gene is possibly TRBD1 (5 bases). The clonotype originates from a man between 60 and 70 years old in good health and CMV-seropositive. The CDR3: CASSLAQGSYNEQFF. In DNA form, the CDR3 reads TGTGCCAGCAGCTTAGCCCAGGGCTCCTACAATGAGCAGTTCTTC.